This T cell receptor (beta chain) was obtained from a study of blood T cells in healthy people across ages. With respect to this clonotype: The conserved phenylalanine or tryptophan is not found at the CDR3 terminus, so this likely reflects a read error.

The length of the CDR3 is 15 residues. V lost 3 bases and J lost 4; bases outside the gene matches: 6. Germline loops: CDR1 SGHRS, CDR2 YFSETQ. Using a J-beta primer mix together with a sample-barcoded 5' primer, a second PCR was run for roughly 7 to 12 cycles. TCRdb fed the 5' RACE reads into MiXCR, producing one record per CDR3 protein. The sample contains about 1 million distinct CDR3 sequences, roughly 45% of which appear only once. The sequenced sample was blood. This TCR was recovered from a woman in her sixties in good health. The chain joins TRBV5-1 to TRBJ1-5; 8 bases agree with TRBD1. The CDR3 DNA sequence: TGCGCCAGCAGCTCTGGACAGGGACAAAATCAGCCCCAGCATTTA. Translated: CASSSGQGQNQPQHL.